This T cell receptor beta chain was obtained from a study of response to subunit inactivated influenza vaccine. Findings and caveats of the study: Few new T cells, the authors suggested, are recruited by each seasonal influenza vaccination.

This clonotype was counted once. Antigen unknown. CDR1 and CDR2 (germline): SGHVS, FQNEAQ. The V gene end was trimmed by 4 bases and the J gene end by 3 bases; junction bases not matched to a gene: 13. The CDR3 runs to 17 residues. TCRdb called the RT-PCR reads again in MiXCR, with one record for every CDR3 protein. The repertoire consists of approximately 700,000 distinct CDR3 sequences, with about a sixth occurring once and the leading ten covering under 14%. This TCR was recovered from a man over 45 who received an inactivated influenza vaccine. The rearrangement joins TRBV7-8 to TRBJ1-2, with 8 bases fitting TRBD1. Sample: PBMCs from blood, taken 11 to 12 days after vaccination. This CDR3 reads CASSSPGRAGGDYGYTF. CDR3 bases: TGTGCCAGCAGCTCCCCCGGGAGGGCAGGGGGCGACTATGGCTACACCTTC.